This T cell receptor beta chain emerged from a study of blood T cell repertoires in COVID-19. Turning to the study itself: There were acute and convalescent COVID-19 samples, and they came from the United States, Italy and Spain. Sample material is recorded as cDNA or gDNA derived from T cells, B-cell-depleted T cells, or PBMCs.

Germline V gene lookup returns CDR1 MGHRA and CDR2 YSYEKL. The CDR3 covers 14 residues. Losses at the gene ends were 2 bases for V and 4 bases for J; bases not matched to a gene: 3. Study processing details: Quantification of nucleated cells was approximated via reference gene primer amplification. TCRdb keeps only in-frame clones here, not all; method: immunoSEQ multiplex PCR. The D gene and trimming were derived from the DNA, and the V and J assignments and clone size from that table. Of approximately 71,000 clones in the sample, about nine tenths are singletons; the top ten hold approximately 4.6%.

The sample comprised peripheral blood. The chain recombines TRBV4-1 with TRBJ1-2, with 8 bases matching TRBD1. The clonotype comes from a human donor in a cohort sampled during active COVID-19. CDR3 sequence reads: CASSQIGTGYGYTF. CDR3 sequence (DNA): TGCGCCAGCAGCCAAATAGGGACAGGCTATGGCTACACCTTC.